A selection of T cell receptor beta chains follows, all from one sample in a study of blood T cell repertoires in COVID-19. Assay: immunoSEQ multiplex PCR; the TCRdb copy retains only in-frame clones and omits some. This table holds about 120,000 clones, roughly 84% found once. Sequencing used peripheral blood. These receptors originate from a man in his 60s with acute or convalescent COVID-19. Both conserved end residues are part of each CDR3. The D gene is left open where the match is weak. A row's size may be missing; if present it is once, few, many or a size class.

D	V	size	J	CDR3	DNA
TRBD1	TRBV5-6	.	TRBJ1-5	CASSLRDRGLYSNQPQHF	TGTGCCAGCAGCTTGAGGGACAGGGGCCTCTATAGCAATCAGCCCCAGCATTTT
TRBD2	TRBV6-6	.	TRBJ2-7	CASTLPSGSREQYF	TGTGCCAGTACTCTCCCTAGCGGGAGTCGCGAGCAGTACTTC
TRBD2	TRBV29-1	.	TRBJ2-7	CSVLWGGYEQYF	TGCAGCGTCCTTTGGGGGGGGTACGAGCAGTACTTC
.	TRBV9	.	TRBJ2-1	CASSVASTSYNEQFF	TGTGCCAGCAGCGTAGCATCCACATCCTACAATGAGCAGTTCTTC
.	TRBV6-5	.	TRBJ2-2	CASSTPAGVPGELFF	TGTGCCAGCAGTACACCTGCCGGGGTCCCCGGGGAGCTGTTTTTT
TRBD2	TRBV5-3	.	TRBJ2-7	CARSLSSGSEQYF	TGTGCCAGAAGCTTGTCTAGCGGGAGCGAGCAGTACTTC
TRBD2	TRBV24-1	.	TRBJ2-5	CATSDRKNTGRRETQYF	TGTGCCACCAGTGATAGGAAAAACACCGGGAGGAGGGAGACCCAGTACTTC
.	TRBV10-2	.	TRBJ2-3	CASSDNGEEDTQYF	TGCGCCAGCAGTGATAACGGGGAAGAAGATACGCAGTATTTT
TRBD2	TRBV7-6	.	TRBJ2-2	CASSRTSGNTGELFF	TGTGCCAGCAGCCGTACTAGCGGGAACACCGGGGAGCTGTTTTTT
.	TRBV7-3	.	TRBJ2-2	CASSSTPGLTLNTGELFF	TGTGCCAGCAGCTCTACCCCGGGACTCACACTAAACACCGGGGAGCTGTTTTTT
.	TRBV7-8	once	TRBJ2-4	CASSLAAGLTKNIQYF	TGTGCCAGCAGCTTAGCGGCAGGGCTTACCAAAAACATTCAGTACTTC
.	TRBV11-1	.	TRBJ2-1	CASSLDPSSYNEQFF	TGTGCCAGCAGCTTAGATCCTAGCTCCTACAATGAGCAGTTCTTC
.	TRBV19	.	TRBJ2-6	CASSIQGRSGANVLTF	TGTGCCAGTAGTATTCAGGGGCGCTCTGGGGCCAACGTCCTGACTTTC
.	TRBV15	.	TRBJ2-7	CATSGQTYEQYF	TGTGCCACCAGCGGACAGACCTACGAGCAGTACTTC
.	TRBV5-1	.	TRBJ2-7	CASSSPGLVYEQYF	TGCGCCAGCAGCTCGCCGGGACTGGTTTACGAGCAGTACTTC
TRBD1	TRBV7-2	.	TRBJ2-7	CASSITGGSKYF	TGTGCCAGCAGCATTACAGGGGGTAGTAAGTACTTC
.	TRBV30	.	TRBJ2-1	CAWSVGRIVRTVNEQFF	TGTGCCTGGAGTGTAGGCAGGATAGTTCGAACCGTAAATGAGCAGTTCTTC
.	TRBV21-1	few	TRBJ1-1	CANADRVNTEAFF	TGTGCCAATGCGGACAGGGTGAATACTGAAGCTTTCTTT
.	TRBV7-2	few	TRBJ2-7	CASSLGLDGYEQYF	TGTGCCAGCAGCTTAGGACTAGATGGTTACGAGCAGTACTTC
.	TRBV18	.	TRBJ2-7	CASSPPGQTGEQYF	TGTGCCAGCTCACCACCGGGACAAACGGGCGAGCAGTACTTC
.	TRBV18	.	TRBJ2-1	CASSPRLDGSDEQFF	TGTGCCAGCTCACCCCGACTCGACGGTTCGGATGAGCAGTTCTTC
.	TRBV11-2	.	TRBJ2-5	CASSSLNQGPKETQYF	TGTGCCAGCAGCTCTCTCAATCAGGGGCCCAAAGAGACCCAGTACTTC